The present entry profiles one T cell receptor (beta chain) with its context. This sample was included in a study of blood T cell repertoires in COVID-19. Background on the study: Specimens from acute and convalescent COVID-19 originated in the United States, Italy and Spain.

Authors' methods: Reference gene primer amplification gave nucleated cell count estimates. TCRdb keeps only in-frame clones here, not all; method: immunoSEQ multiplex PCR. The DNA was the basis for D and trimming; V, J and clone size are from that table. The data show 140,000 or so clones, roughly 84% seen once. Germline V CDR1 and CDR2: SGHDT, YYEEEE. The J segment lost 6 bases and the V segment lost 1 base, leaving 6 bases of the junction unmatched. The CDR3 sequence is 16 residues long. Material: peripheral blood. The gene calls are TRBV5-6 and TRBJ2-1, with TRBD1 identical over 11 bases. This receptor was identified in a human donor with acute or convalescent COVID-19. The donor label of this sample is uncertain. The CDR3 DNA follows: TGTGCCAGCAGCTTGAGGAGGGACAGGGGGTCCAATGAGCAGTTCTTC. It translates to CASSLRRDRGSNEQFF.